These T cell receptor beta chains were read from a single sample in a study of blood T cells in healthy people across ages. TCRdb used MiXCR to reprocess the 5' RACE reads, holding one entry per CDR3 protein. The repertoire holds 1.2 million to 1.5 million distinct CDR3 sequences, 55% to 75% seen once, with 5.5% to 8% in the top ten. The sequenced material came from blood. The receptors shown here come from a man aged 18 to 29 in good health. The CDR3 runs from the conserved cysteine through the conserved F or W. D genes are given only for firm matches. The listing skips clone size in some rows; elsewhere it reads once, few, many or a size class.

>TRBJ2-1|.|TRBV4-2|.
CASSRETINNEQFF
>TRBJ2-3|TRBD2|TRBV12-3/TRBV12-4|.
CASRRLAESADTQYF
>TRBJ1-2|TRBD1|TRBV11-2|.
CASSSPVGTGGGYTF
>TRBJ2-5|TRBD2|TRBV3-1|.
CASSLRGGGGKETQYF
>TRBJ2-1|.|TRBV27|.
CASSPIGDENEQFF
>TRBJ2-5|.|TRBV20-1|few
CSASRARQETQYF
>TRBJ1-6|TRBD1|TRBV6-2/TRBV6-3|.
CASGPGQLNSPLHF
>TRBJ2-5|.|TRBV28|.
CASTSEQQETQYF
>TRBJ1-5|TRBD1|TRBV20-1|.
CSATDRVNQPQHF
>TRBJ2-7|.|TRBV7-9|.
CASSLVGKASYEQYF
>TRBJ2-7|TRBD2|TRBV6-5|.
CASRGGIAYEQYF
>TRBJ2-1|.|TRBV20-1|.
CSAREGGGGTYNEQFF
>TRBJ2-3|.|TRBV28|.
CASRLQGATQYF
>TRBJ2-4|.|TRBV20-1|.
CSARDLGLAINIQYF
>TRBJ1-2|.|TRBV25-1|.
CASSRGASYGYTF
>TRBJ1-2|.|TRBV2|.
CASSVEGAGPGYTF
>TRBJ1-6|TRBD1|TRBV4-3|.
CASSQDQGDYSPLHF
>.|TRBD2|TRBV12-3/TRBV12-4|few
CASRLAGGPETQYF
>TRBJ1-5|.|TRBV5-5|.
CASSFGDPQHF
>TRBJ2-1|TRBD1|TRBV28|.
CASSFPPGGQFF
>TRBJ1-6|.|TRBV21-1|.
CASSKARSPLHF
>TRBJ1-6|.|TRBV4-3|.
CASSQEGTVRSPPHF
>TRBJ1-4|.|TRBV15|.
CATSNTRGGEKLFF